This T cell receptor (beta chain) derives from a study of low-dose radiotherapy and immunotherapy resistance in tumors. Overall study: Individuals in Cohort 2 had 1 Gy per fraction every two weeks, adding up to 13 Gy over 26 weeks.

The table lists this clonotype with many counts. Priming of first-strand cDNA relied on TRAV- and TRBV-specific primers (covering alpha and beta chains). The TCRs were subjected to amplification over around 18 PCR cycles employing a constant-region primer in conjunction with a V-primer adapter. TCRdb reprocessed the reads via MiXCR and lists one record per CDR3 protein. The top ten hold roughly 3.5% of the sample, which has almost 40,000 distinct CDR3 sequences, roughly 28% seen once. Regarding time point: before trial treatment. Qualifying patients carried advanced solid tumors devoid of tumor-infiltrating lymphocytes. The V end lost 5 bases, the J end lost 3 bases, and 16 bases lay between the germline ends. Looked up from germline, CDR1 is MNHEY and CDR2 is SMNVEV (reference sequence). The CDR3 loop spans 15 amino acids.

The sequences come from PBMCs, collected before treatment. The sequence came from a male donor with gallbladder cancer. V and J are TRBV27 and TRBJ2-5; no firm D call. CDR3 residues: CASSLTGLGKETQYF. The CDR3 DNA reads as TGTGCCAGCAGTCTAACCGGGCTCGGAAAAGAGACCCAGTACTTC.